The present T cell receptor (beta chain) was sequenced within a study of blood T cell repertoires in COVID-19. At the level of the study: The samples span acute and convalescent COVID-19 from the United States, Italy and Spain. The analysed material was cDNA or gDNA that came from T cells, B-cell-depleted T cells, or PBMCs.

This CDR3 is 13 amino acids long. Germline-derived CDR1 and CDR2 are SGHDN and FVKESK. V was cut by 3 bases and J by 3 bases, with 9 bases left in between. Repertoires were generated with immunoSEQ multiplex PCR, while TCRdb's copy carries only in-frame clones and drops some. This table has about 240,000 clones, approximately 86% appearing once. Participants, 18 to 89 years old, spanned around 25 US areas. Membership in each cohort depended on participant-reported clinical history. J is TRBJ2-7 and V is TRBV14; no definite D call. Material for sequencing was PBMCs or T cells enriched from blood (not recorded which). The TCR sequence derives from a woman in her forties with acute COVID-19. CDR3 nucleotide sequence: TGTGCCAGCAGCCAGGGCTACAACTACGAGCAGTACTTC. It specifies CASSQGYNYEQYF.